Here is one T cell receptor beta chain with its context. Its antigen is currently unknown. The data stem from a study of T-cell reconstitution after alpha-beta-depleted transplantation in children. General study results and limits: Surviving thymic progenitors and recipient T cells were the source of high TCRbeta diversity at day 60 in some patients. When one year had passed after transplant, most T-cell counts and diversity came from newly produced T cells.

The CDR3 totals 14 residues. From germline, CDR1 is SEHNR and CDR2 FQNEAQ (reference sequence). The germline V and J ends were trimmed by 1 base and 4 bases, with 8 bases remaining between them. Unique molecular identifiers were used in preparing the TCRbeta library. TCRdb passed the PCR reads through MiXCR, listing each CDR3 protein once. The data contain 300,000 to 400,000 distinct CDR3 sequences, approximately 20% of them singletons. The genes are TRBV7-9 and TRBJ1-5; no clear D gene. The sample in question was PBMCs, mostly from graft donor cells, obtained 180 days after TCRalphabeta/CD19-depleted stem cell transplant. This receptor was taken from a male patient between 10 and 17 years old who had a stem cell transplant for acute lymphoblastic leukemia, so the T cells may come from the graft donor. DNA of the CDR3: TGTGCCAGCAGCTTAGATTATAAGAATCAGCCCCAGCATTTT. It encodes CASSLDYKNQPQHF.